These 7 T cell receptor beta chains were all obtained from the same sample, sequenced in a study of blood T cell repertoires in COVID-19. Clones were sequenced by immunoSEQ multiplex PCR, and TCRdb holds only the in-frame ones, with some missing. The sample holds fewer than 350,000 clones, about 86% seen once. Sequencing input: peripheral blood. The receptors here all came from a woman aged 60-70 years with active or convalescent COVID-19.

CDR3 bases: TGTGCCAGCTCACCCCTCCAGGCAGTAACCTACGAGCAGTACTTC. Translating it yields CASSPLQAVTYEQYF. The V call is TRBV18, the J call TRBJ2-7; D gene uncertain. Germline V CDR1 and CDR2: KGHSH, LQKENI. The CDR3 spans 15 residues. V was cut by 3 bases and J by 2 bases, with 14 bases left in between.

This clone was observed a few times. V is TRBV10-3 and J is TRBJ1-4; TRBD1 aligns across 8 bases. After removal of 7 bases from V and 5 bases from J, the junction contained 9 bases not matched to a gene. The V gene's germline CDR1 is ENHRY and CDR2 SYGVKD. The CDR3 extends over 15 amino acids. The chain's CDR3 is CAIKGTGISNEKLFF. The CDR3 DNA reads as TGTGCCATCAAAGGGACAGGTATTTCGAATGAAAAACTGTTTTTT.

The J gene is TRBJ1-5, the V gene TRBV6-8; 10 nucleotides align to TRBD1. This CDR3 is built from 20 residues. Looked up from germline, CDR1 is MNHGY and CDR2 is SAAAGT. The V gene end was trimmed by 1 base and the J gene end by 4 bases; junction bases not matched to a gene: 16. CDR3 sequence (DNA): TGTGCCAGCAGTTACTTCGCCCGACAGGGGGCGCATAGGACAAATCAGCCCCAGCATTTT. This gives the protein CASSYFARQGAHRTNQPQHF.

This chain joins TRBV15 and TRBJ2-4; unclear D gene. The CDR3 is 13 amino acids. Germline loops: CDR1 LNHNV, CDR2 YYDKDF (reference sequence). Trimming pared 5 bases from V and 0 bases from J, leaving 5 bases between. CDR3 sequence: CATSVLAKNIQYF. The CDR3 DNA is TGTGCCACCAGCGTCTTAGCCAAAAACATTCAGTACTTC.

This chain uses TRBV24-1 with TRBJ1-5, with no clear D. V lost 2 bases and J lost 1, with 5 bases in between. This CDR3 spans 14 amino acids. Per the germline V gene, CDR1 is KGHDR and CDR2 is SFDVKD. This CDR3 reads CATSDSLSNQPQHF. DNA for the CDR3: TGTGCCACCAGTGATTCCCTAAGCAATCAGCCCCAGCATTTT.

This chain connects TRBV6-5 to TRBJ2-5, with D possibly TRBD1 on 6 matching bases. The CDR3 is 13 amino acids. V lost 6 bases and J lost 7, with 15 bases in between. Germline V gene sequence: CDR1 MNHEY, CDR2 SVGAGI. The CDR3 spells CASRGTPRGTQYF. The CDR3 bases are TGTGCCAGCAGGGGGACCCCCAGGGGGACCCAGTACTTC.

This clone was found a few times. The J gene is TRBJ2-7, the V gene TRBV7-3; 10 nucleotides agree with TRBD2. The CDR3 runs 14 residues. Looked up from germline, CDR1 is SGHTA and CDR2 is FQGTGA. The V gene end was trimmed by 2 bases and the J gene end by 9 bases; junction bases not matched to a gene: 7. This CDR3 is CASSLGLAGEVQYF. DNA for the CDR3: TGTGCCAGCAGCTTAGGGCTAGCGGGGGAAGTGCAGTACTTC. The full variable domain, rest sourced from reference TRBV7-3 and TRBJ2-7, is GAGVSQTPSNKVTEKGKYVELRCDPISGHTALYWYRQSLGQGPEFLIYFQGTGAADDSGLPNDRFFAVRPEGSVSTLKIQRTERGDSAVYLCASSLGLAGEVQYFGPGTRLTVT.